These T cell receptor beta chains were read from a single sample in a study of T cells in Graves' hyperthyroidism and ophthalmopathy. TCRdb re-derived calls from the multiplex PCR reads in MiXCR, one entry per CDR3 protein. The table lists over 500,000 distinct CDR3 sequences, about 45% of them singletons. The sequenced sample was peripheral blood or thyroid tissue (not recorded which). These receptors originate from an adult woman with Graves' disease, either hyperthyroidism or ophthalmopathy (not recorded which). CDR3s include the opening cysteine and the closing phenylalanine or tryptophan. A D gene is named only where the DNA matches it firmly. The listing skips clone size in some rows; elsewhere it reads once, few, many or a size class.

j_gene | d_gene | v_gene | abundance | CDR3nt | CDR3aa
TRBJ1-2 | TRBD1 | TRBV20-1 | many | TGCAGTGCTAGTTTGGGACAGGGCTATGGCTACACCTTC | CSASLGQGYGYTF
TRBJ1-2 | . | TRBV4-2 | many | TGTGCCAGCAGCCACGAGGGGCAGAGGATGGAAGGCTACACCTTC | CASSHEGQRMEGYTF
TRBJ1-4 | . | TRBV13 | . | TGTGCCAGCAGCTCACCCGGGGATGAAAAACTGTTTTTT | CASSSPGDEKLFF
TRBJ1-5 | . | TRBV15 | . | TGTGCCACCGGGAGAGGGCCCGGAAGTGATCAGCCCCAGCATTTT | CATGRGPGSDQPQHF
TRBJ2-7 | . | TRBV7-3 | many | TGTGCCAGCAGCTTAGATGTAGCGAGAGGCCCCCTCGAGCAGTACTTC | CASSLDVARGPLEQYF
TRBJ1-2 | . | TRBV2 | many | TGTGCCAGCACGGGGGACGGCTATGGCTACACCTTC | CASTGDGYGYTF
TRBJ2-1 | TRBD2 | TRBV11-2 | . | TGTGCCAGCAGCTCGACTAGCGGGAGAGGCAATGAGCAGTTCTTC | CASSSTSGRGNEQFF
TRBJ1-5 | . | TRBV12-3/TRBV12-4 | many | TGTGCCAGCAGTCTTCGAGGGGGGCCCGATCCCCAGCATTTT | CASSLRGGPDPQHF
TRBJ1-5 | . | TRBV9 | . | TGTGCCAGCAGCGTGGCCTCAACCCAGCCCCAGCATTTT | CASSVASTQPQHF
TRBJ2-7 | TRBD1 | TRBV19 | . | TGTGCCACATCCGGGACAGGGGCCGGCTACGAGCAGTACTTC | CATSGTGAGYEQYF
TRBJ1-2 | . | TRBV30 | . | TGTGCCTGGAGTTACGGGTTGGAGGCTAACTATGGCTACACCTTC | CAWSYGLEANYGYTF
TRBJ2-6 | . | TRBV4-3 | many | TGCGCCAGCAGCCAAGATCGAGGACACCTTTCTGGGGCCAACGTCCTGACTTTC | CASSQDRGHLSGANVLTF
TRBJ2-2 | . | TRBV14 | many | TGTGCCAGCAGCCGGACACTGAACACCGGGGAGCTGTTTTTT | CASSRTLNTGELFF
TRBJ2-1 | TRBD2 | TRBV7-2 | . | TGTGCCAGCAGCCAACCGGGACTAGCGACGTCTGAGCAGTTCTTC | CASSQPGLATSEQFF
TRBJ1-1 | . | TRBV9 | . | TGTGCCAGCAGCCCCAGAACGTACACTGAAGCTTTCTTT | CASSPRTYTEAFF
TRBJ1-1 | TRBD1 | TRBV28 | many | TGTGCCAGCCTCGCCCTGGGACAGCGAGCTTTCTTT | CASLALGQRAFF
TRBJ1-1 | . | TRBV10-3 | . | TGTGCCAGCGCGGTGGGCACTGAAGCTTTCTTT | CASAVGTEAFF
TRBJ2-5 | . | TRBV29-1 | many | TGCAGCGTTGGAAGTTTTTCGGTGGCATCAGAGACCCAGTACTTC | CSVGSFSVASETQYF
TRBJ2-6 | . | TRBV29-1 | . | TGCAGCGTTGAAACTCCGCGCGGGGCCAACGTCCTGACTTTC | CSVETPRGANVLTF
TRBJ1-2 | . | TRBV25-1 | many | TGTGCCAGCAGTGGTACGGGAAACTATGGCTACACCTTC | CASSGTGNYGYTF
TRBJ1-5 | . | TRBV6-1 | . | TGTGCCAGCAGAACCTCGTTCCCCCAGCATTTT | CASRTSFPQHF
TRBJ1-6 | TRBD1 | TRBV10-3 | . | TGTGCCATCAGTGAGAGCCAGGACAGGCAGAATTCACCCCTCCACTTT | CAISESQDRQNSPLHF
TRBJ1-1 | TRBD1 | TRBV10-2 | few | TGCGCCAGCAGAGGGACGACAGGGAGTTATGAAGCTTTCTTT | CASRGTTGSYEAFF
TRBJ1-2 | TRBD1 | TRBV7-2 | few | TGTGCCAGCAGCTTAGATAACAGGGGATCAAGTGGCTACACCTTC | CASSLDNRGSSGYTF
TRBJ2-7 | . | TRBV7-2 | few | TGTGCCAGCAGCTTAGCGGGGAGTCATTACTACGAGCAGTACTTC | CASSLAGSHYYEQYF
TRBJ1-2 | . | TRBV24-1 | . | TGTGCCACCAGTGATTTCTTGTCTGGGAACTATGGCTACACCTTC | CATSDFLSGNYGYTF
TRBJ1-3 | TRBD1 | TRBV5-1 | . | TGCGCCAGCAGCGTGGGACAGGGAGGAAACACCATATATTTT | CASSVGQGGNTIYF
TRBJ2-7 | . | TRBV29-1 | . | TGCAGCGTTAGGGTCCTAGCAGACGAGCAGTACTTC | CSVRVLADEQYF
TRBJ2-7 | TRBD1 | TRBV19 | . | TGTGCCAGTAGCGGACAGGGACAATTACGAGGGCAGTACTTC | CASSGQGQLRGQYF
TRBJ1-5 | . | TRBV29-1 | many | TGCAGCGTTGAAGCGGGCAGGGGTCAGCCCCAGCATTTT | CSVEAGRGQPQHF
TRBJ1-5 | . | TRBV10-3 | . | TGTGCCATCAGTGGGACGGTCCAAGAGACCCAGCATTTT | CAISGTVQETQHF
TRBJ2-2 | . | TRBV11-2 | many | TGTGCCAGCAGCCGCGGTGAAGGGATACGGACCGGGGAGCTGTTTTTT | CASSRGEGIRTGELFF